This T cell receptor (beta chain) was sequenced in a study of T cell responses to AZD1222 COVID-19 vaccine. The study's findings and limits: Only five to seven AZD1222 recipients were seropositive at baseline.

Pooled in the analysis were second doses at about 4 or about 12 weeks. Turning to this clone: Its antigen is unknown.

The V gene end was trimmed by 6 bases and the J gene end by 5 bases; junction bases not matched to a gene: 7. Germline V lookup: CDR1 SGHAT, CDR2 FQNNGV. The CDR3 contains 14 residues. Libraries were prepared by immunoSEQ multiplex PCR; TCRdb keeps only in-frame clonotypes and omits some of them. The sample contains about 160,000 clones, roughly 90% of which appear only once. The TCR sequence derives from an adult who received the AZD1222 COVID-19 vaccine. The V and J genes are TRBV11-2 and TRBJ2-4; 7 bases agree with TRBD2. The sequences come from peripheral blood, collected 28 days after the second AZD1222 dose. CDR3 DNA sequence: TGTGCCAGCAGAAACTGGGGAGGGGAAAACATTCAGTACTTC. Encoded protein: CASRNWGGENIQYF.